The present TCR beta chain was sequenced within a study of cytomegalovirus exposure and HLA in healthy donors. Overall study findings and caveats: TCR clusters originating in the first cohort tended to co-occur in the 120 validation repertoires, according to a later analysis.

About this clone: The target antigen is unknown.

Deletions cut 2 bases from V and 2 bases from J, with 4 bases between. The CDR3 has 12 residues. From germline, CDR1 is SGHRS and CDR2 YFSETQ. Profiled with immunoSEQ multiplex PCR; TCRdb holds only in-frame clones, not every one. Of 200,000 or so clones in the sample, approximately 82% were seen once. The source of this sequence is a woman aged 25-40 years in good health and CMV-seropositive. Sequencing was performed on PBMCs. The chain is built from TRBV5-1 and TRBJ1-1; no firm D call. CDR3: CASSFSNTEAFF. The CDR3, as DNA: TGCGCCAGCAGCTTTTCTAACACTGAAGCTTTCTTT.